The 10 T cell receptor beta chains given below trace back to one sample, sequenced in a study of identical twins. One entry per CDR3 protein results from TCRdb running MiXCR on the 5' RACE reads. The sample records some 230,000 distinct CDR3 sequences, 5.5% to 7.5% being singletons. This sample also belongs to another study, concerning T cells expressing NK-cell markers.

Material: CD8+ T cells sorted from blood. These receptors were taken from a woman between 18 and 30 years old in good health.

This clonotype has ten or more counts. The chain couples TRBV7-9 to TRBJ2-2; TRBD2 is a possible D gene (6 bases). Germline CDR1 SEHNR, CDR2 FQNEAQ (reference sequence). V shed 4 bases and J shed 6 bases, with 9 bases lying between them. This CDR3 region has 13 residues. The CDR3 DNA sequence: TGTGCCAGCAGCTCTACGGGAGCCGGGGAGCTGTTTTTT. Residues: CASSSTGAGELFF.

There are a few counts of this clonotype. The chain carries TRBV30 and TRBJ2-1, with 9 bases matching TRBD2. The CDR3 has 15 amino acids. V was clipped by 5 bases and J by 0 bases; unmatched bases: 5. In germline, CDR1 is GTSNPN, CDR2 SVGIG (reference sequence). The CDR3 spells CAWVAGVSSYNEQFF. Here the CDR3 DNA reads TGTGCCTGGGTAGCGGGAGTGAGCTCCTACAATGAGCAGTTCTTC. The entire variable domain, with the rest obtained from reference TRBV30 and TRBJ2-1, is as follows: SQTIHQWPATLVQPVGSPLSLECTVEGTSNPNLYWYRQAAGRGLQLLFYSVGIGQISSEVPQNLSASRPQDRQFILSSKKLLLSDSGFYLCAWVAGVSSYNEQFFGPGTRLTVL.

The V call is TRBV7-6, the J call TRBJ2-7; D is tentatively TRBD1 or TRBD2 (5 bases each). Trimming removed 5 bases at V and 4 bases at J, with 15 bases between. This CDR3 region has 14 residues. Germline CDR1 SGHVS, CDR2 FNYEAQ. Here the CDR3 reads CASSLGRSGYEQYF. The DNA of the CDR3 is TGTGCCAGCAGCCTGGGACGTTCGGGATACGAGCAGTACTTC.

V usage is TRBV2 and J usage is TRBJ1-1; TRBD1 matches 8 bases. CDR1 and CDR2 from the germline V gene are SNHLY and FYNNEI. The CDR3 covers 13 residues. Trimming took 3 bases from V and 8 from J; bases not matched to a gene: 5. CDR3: CASSDLRTGEAFF. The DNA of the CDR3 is TGTGCCAGCAGTGACCTCCGGACAGGGGAAGCTTTCTTT.

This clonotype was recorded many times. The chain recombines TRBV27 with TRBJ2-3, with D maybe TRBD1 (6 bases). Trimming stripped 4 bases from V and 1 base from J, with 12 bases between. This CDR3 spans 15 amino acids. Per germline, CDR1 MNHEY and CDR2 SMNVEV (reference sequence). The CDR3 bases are TGTGCCAGCAGTTCGGACAGTAGAGGCACAGATACGCAGTATTTT. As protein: CASSSDSRGTDTQYF.

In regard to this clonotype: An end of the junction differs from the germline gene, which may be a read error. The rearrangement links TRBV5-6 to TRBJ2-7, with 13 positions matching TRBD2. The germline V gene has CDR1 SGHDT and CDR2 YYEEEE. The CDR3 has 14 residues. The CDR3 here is CDSSLGLAGSEQYF. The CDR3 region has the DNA TGTGACAGCAGCTTGGGACTAGCGGGGTCCGAGCAGTACTTC.

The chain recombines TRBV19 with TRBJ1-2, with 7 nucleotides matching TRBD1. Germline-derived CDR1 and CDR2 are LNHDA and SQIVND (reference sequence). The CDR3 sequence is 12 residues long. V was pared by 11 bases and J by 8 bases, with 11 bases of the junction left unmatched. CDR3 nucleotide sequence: TGTGCCGCCCAACGGCAGGGGGGCGGCTACACCTTC. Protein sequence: CAAQRQGGGYTF.

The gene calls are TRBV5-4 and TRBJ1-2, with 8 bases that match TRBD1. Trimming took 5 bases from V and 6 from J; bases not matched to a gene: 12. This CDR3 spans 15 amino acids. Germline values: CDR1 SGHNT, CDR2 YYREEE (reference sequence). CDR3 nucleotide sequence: TGTGCCAGCAGGAAAGGGGGGACAGGATGGGATGGCTACACCTTC. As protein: CASRKGGTGWDGYTF.

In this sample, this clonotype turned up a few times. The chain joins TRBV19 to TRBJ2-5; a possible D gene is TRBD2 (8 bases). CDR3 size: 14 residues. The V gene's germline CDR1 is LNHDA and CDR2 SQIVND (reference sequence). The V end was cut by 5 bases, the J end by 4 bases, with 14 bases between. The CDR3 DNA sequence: TGTGCCAGTAGTCCAGGGGGACTAGGAGAGACCCAGTACTTC. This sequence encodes CASSPGGLGETQYF. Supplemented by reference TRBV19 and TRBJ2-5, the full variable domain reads DGGITQSPKYLFRKEGQNVTLSCEQNLNHDAMYWYRQDPGQGLRLIYYSQIVNDFQKGDIAEGYSVSREKKESFPLTVTSAQKNPTAFYLCASSPGGLGETQYFGPGTRLLVL.

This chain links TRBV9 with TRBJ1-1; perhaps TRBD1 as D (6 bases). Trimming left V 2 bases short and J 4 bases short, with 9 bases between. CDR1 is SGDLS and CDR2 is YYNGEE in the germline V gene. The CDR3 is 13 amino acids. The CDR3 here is CASSVPDSTEAFF. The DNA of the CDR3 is TGTGCCAGCAGCGTCCCGGACAGCACTGAAGCTTTCTTT. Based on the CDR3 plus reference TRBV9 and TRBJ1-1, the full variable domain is DSGVTQTPKHLITATGQRVTLRCSPRSGDLSVYWYQQSLDQGLQFLIQYYNGEERAKGNILERFSAQQFPDLHSELNLSSLELGDSALYFCASSVPDSTEAFFGQGTRLTVV.